This T cell receptor (beta chain) came from a study of T cell clusters in autoimmune cytopenias. One tube held mixed TRB-A and TRB-B primer pools for touch-down PCR. No DNA is given; TCRdb re-called the multiplex PCR reads and lists each CDR3 protein once. The sample has about 15,000 distinct CDR3 sequences. Study observations and caveats: Compared with active autoimmune hepatitis patients, healthy donors showed almost three-fold more exclusive TRB clusters.

As for this clonotype: The antigen is undetermined.

Germline values: CDR1 MNHEY, CDR2 SVGAGI. The CDR3 runs to 13 residues. About 37,500 genome equivalents of blood DNA were amplified for TRB. The same data also went into a second study, on T cell repertoires in aging, cancer and after chemotherapy. That publication notes: In cancer patients, declining TCR diversity with age involved lost richness and lost evenness. These repertoire data do not allow conclusions about immunological memory after chemotherapy.

The chain recombines TRBV6-5 with TRBJ1-1. Sequencing was done on a sample of peripheral blood. This sequence was found in a human donor in good health. The CDR3: CASSYAPNTEAFF.